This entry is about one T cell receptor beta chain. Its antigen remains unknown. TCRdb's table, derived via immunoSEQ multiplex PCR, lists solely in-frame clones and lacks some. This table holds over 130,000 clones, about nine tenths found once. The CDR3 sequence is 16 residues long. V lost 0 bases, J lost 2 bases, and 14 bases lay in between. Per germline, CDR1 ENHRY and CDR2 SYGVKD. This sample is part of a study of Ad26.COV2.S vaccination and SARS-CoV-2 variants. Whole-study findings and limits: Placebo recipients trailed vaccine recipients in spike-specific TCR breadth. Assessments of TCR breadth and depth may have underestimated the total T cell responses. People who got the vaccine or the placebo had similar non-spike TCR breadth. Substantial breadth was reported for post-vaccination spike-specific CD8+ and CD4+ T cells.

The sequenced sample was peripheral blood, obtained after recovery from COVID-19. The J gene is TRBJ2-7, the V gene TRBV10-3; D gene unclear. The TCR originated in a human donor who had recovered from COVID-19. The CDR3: CAISESSGPVAYEQYF. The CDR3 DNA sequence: TGTGCCATCAGTGAGTCGAGTGGTCCGGTCGCCTACGAGCAGTACTTC.